These 15 T cell receptor beta chains were sequenced from one sample in a study of response to subunit inactivated influenza vaccine. TCRdb independently ran MiXCR on the RT-PCR reads; one entry per CDR3 protein. This table has about 650,000 distinct CDR3 sequences, 15% to 18% appearing once. The specimen comprised PBMCs from blood, sampled roughly 12 days after vaccination. These receptors were obtained from a man aged 50-59 years who received an inactivated influenza vaccine.

This clonotype has at least ten counts. V is TRBV2 and J is TRBJ1-5, with D uncertain. Trimming left V 5 bases short and J 5 bases short, with 16 bases between. This CDR3 contains 15 residues. CDR1 is SNHLY, CDR2 FYNNEI, per germline. In DNA form, the CDR3 reads TGTGCCAGCAGTCTCCTACGGATGCGGGATCAGCCCCAGCATTTT. This sequence encodes CASSLLRMRDQPQHF. The full variable domain, in which reference TRBV2 and TRBJ1-5 provide the parts outside the CDR3, is EPEVTQTPSHQVTQMGQEVILRCVPISNHLYFYWYRQILGQKVEFLVSFYNNEISEKSEIFDDQFSVERPDGSNFTLKIRSTKLEDSAMYFCASSLLRMRDQPQHFGDGTRLSIL.

The rearrangement joins TRBV2 to TRBJ2-2, with TRBD1 matching 8 bases. CDR1 and CDR2 (germline): SNHLY, FYNNEI. V gave up 6 bases and J gave up 6 bases; unmatched junction bases: 6. The CDR3 runs 14 residues. CDR3 loop: CASRADRGSGELFF. CDR3 nucleotide sequence: TGTGCCAGCAGGGCTGACAGGGGCTCCGGGGAGCTGTTTTTT.

In its sample, this clonotype was seen many times. A much larger clone differs from this one at a single base, so this may be a read error. The chain is built from TRBV7-9 and TRBJ1-1; no clear D. The CDR3 sequence is 13 residues long. V lost 0 bases to trimming and J lost 5 bases, with 7 bases between them. Germline CDR1 is SEHNR and CDR2 is FQNEAQ (reference sequence). CDR3 sequence: CASSLAMGTEAFF. CDR3 coding DNA: TGTGCCAGCAGCTTAGCGATGGGGACTGAAGCTTTCTTT.

Points on this clonotype: The junction differs from germline at one of its ends, possibly a read error. The V and J genes are TRBV11-1 and TRBJ2-1, with 7 bases identical to TRBD2. CDR3 size: 15 residues. Germline V gene data show CDR1 as SGHAT and CDR2 as FQDESV (reference sequence). CDR3 sequence (DNA): TGTGCCAGCAGCTTATGGGCTAGCGGACACAATGTGCAGTTCTTC. Translating gives CASSLWASGHNVQFF.

Only a few counts were recorded for this clonotype. The rearrangement links TRBV5-1 to TRBJ2-5; 8 bases map to TRBD2. CDR3 length: 15 amino acids. CDR1 and CDR2 from the germline V gene are SGHRS and YFSETQ. The ends lost 2 bases at V and 1 base at J; junction bases unmatched: 4. CDR3 loop: CASSFQRGTQETQYF. CDR3 coding DNA: TGCGCCAGCAGCTTCCAGCGGGGGACCCAAGAGACCCAGTACTTC.

V gene TRBV6-5 combines with J gene TRBJ2-6, with D possibly TRBD2 on 6 matching bases. CDR3 length: 19 amino acids. V lost 3 bases and J 0 bases, leaving 18 bases between the germline ends. The V gene's germline CDR1 is MNHEY and CDR2 SVGAGI. The CDR3: CASSYSGVHPSSGANVLTF. CDR3 in DNA: TGTGCCAGCAGTTATTCGGGGGTACATCCCAGCTCTGGGGCCAACGTCCTGACTTTC.

Note on this clonotype: An end of the junction does not agree with germline; a read error may underlie this. V usage is TRBV6-6 and J usage is TRBJ2-3; no firm D call. The CDR3 runs 11 residues. Germline CDR1 reads MNHNY; CDR2 reads SVGAGI (reference sequence). DNA of the CDR3: TGTGCCAGCAGGGTAGCAGATAGGCAGTATTTT. Translating it yields CASRVADRQYF.

The V call is TRBV20-1, the J call TRBJ2-7; D might be TRBD1 (6 bases). This CDR3 contains 14 residues. Trimming took 6 bases from V and 4 from J, leaving 19 bases between them. The germline V gene encodes CDR1 DFQATT and CDR2 SNEGSKA (reference sequence). The CDR3 nucleotides read TGCAGTGCCATGGGACAACAGACCGAATACGAGCAGTACTTC. Translating gives CSAMGQQTEYEQYF.

The V and J genes are TRBV5-1 and TRBJ2-5, with D maybe TRBD1 (6 bases). The CDR3 runs 14 residues. V gave up 4 bases and J gave up 5 bases, with 15 bases separating them. Germline-derived CDR1 and CDR2 are SGHRS and YFSETQ. The CDR3 bases are TGCGCCAGCAGCATACAACAGGGATCGGAGACCCAGTACTTC. It codes for CASSIQQGSETQYF. Supplemented by reference TRBV5-1 and TRBJ2-5, the full variable domain reads KAGVTQTPRYLIKTRGQQVTLSCSPISGHRSVSWYQQTPGQGLQFLFEYFSETQRNKGNFPGRFSGRQFSNSRSEMNVSTLELGDSALYLCASSIQQGSETQYFGPGTRLLVL.

Comment on this clonotype: The junction departs from the called germline gene at one end, perhaps through a read error. The chain couples TRBV7-8 to TRBJ2-7; the D gene is possibly TRBD2 (5 bases). The CDR3 runs 12 residues. Germline CDR1 SGHVS, CDR2 FQNEAQ. CDR3 bases: TGTGCCAGCAGCTTCGCGGAGGACGGCCAAAGATTC. As protein: CASSFAEDGQRF.

The chain links TRBV5-5 to TRBJ1-5; 7 bases are a match to TRBD1. CDR1 and CDR2 (germline): SGHKS, YYEKEE (reference sequence). J gave up 5 bases and V 4 bases, and 12 bases lay outside the gene matches. This CDR3 spans 16 amino acids. The CDR3 here is CASSPKQGKGDQPQHF. The CDR3 DNA reads TGTGCCAGCAGCCCTAAACAGGGGAAGGGAGATCAGCCCCAGCATTTT.

In this sample, this clonotype turned up many times. J is TRBJ2-4 and V is TRBV15; D unresolved. Germline loops: CDR1 LNHNV, CDR2 YYDKDF (reference sequence). The CDR3 is 14 residues long. V lost 0 bases and J lost 6, with 9 bases in between. As DNA, the CDR3 is TGTGCCACCAGCAGAGATAACAGTAGAAACATTCAGTACTTC. This codes for CATSRDNSRNIQYF.

The chain employs TRBV11-2 and TRBJ2-2; 8 positions agree with TRBD2. CDR3 length: 17 amino acids. Unmatched junction bases numbered 11, after V lost 2 bases and J lost 6 bases. Germline V gene sequence: CDR1 SGHAT, CDR2 FQNNGV. DNA of the CDR3: TGTGCCAGCAGCTTAAGGATCCCAGCGGGGGACCCCGGGGAGCTGTTTTTT. Its translation: CASSLRIPAGDPGELFF.

This clonotype was picked up many times. The chain is built from TRBV2 and TRBJ2-5; 8 bases fit TRBD2. The trim removed 0 bases at V and 5 bases at J, leaving 5 bases unmatched. The V gene's germline CDR1 is SNHLY and CDR2 FYNNEI. The CDR3 spans 15 residues. CDR3 loop: CASSEAGTSWETQYF. DNA of the CDR3: TGTGCCAGCAGTGAAGCGGGGACTAGTTGGGAGACCCAGTACTTC.

This rearrangement joins TRBV3-1 to TRBJ2-3, with no clear D. CDR3 length: 14 amino acids. Looked up from germline, CDR1 is LGHDT and CDR2 is YNNKEL (reference sequence). Trimming shortened V by 1 base and J by 2 bases, and 7 bases separated the two germline ends. DNA for the CDR3: TGTGCCAGCAGCCAAGTTAGCCCCACAGATACGCAGTATTTT. Its protein is CASSQVSPTDTQYF.